The 22 T cell receptor beta chains below were found in one sample sequenced in a study of shared clonotypes between healthy human individuals. Here immunoSEQ multiplex PCR was the method, and the copy in TCRdb shows in-frame clones only, minus some. The sample has more than 2 million clones, roughly 94% seen once. The sequencing input was naive CD4+ T cells sorted from blood. The subset was: CD45RA+ positively selected. These TCRs come from a man between 18 and 35 years old in good health.

The chain has TRBV29-1 and TRBJ2-1; 13 positions agree with TRBD2. The trim removed 4 bases at V and 9 bases at J, leaving 9 bases unmatched. Germline V gene data show CDR1 as SQVTM and CDR2 as ANQGSEA. The CDR3 sequence is 15 residues long. CDR3 nucleotide sequence: TGCAGCGTTGCGGAACTAGCGGGAGGGCGCGGTGAGCAGTTCTTC. Its protein product is CSVAELAGGRGEQFF.

This clone was picked up one time. Here the CDR3 reads CASSLQGAGAAGNTIYF. The CDR3, as DNA: TGCGCCAGCAGCTTGCAGGGGGCGGGAGCGGCTGGAAACACCATATATTTT. The rearrangement joins TRBV5-1 to TRBJ1-3, with 8 bases lining up with TRBD1. Germline V gives CDR1 SGHRS, CDR2 YFSETQ. V lost 1 base and J lost 2; bases outside the gene matches: 8. This CDR3 spans 17 amino acids.

The V and J genes are TRBV6-1 and TRBJ1-1; weak D call: TRBD1 (6 bases). Germline CDR1 reads MNHNS; CDR2 reads SASEGT. The CDR3 contains 16 residues. V lost 4 bases and J 0 bases, leaving 15 bases between the germline ends. In DNA, the CDR3 is TGTGCCAGCAGTGCCCCCCTACAGGGCCTGAACACTGAAGCTTTCTTT. Encoded protein: CASSAPLQGLNTEAFF.

This clone was found a few times. The chain has TRBV5-4 and TRBJ1-1, with D possibly matching TRBD1 (5 bases). The CDR3 has 15 amino acids. Between the trimmed V and J ends, which lost 0 bases and 2 bases, there was a span of 11 bases. Per germline, CDR1 SGHNT and CDR2 YYREEE (reference sequence). The DNA for the CDR3 is TGTGCCAGCAGCTTGGGGGGACGGATTAACACTGAAGCTTTCTTT. Translation gives CASSLGGRINTEAFF.

The chain is built from TRBV27 and TRBJ2-7; 8 positions match TRBD2. The CDR3 has 14 residues. The trim removed 5 bases at V and 1 base at J, leaving 4 bases unmatched. The germline V gene has CDR1 MNHEY and CDR2 SMNVEV (reference sequence). The CDR3: CASSRLAGSYEQYF. CDR3 in DNA: TGTGCCAGCAGTCGGCTAGCGGGTTCCTACGAGCAGTACTTC.

V is TRBV19 and J is TRBJ1-2, with TRBD1 as a possible D gene (6 bases). CDR1 LNHDA and CDR2 SQIVND come from the germline V gene (reference sequence). The length of the CDR3 is 13 residues. Trimming took 7 bases from V and 2 from J, leaving 11 bases between them. The CDR3 loop reads CASTGGPNYGYTF. DNA of the CDR3: TGTGCCAGTACGGGGGGGCCGAACTATGGCTACACCTTC.

The chain is built from TRBV2 and TRBJ2-3, with unresolved D. Per germline, CDR1 SNHLY and CDR2 FYNNEI. The CDR3 covers 13 residues. The germline V and J ends were trimmed by 8 bases and 2 bases, with 11 bases remaining between them. Written as DNA, the CDR3 is TGTGCCAGCCGGAAGCGAGACACAGATACGCAGTATTTT. It is translated as CASRKRDTDTQYF.

This chain joins TRBV2 and TRBJ2-5, with 9 bases lining up with TRBD2. The length of the CDR3 is 15 residues. Germline V gene lookup returns CDR1 SNHLY and CDR2 FYNNEI. V lost 6 bases and J lost 4; bases outside the gene matches: 9. The CDR3 here is CASRESGGPGETQYF. In DNA, the CDR3 is TGTGCCAGCAGGGAGAGCGGGGGGCCTGGAGAGACCCAGTACTTC.

The chain links TRBV9 to TRBJ2-1; no definite D call. Germline loops: CDR1 SGDLS, CDR2 YYNGEE. V was clipped by 4 bases and J by 9 bases, with 11 bases between them. This CDR3 is 12 amino acids long. CDR3 sequence: CASSPLEFEQFF. CDR3 sequence (DNA): TGTGCCAGCAGCCCGTTAGAGTTTGAGCAGTTCTTC.

The chain has TRBV5-1 and TRBJ1-1; D is undetermined. V was clipped by 4 bases and J by 5 bases, with 24 bases between them. Germline CDR1 is SGHRS and CDR2 is YFSETQ. This CDR3 has 17 residues. CDR3 sequence reads: CASSNGGSGKKGTEAFF. For the CDR3, the DNA is TGCGCCAGCAGCAACGGAGGTTCCGGGAAAAAAGGGACTGAAGCTTTCTTT.

This chain connects TRBV2 to TRBJ2-7; D call uncertain. The length of the CDR3 is 13 residues. Trimming removed 2 bases from V and 1 base from J, with 6 bases in between. The germline CDR1 and CDR2 sequences are SNHLY and FYNNEI. CDR3 in DNA: TGTGCCAGCAGTGAAATGCCTTCCTACGAGCAGTACTTC. Translation: CASSEMPSYEQYF. The variable domain in full, with the rest retrieved from reference TRBV2 and TRBJ2-7, is EPEVTQTPSHQVTQMGQEVILRCVPISNHLYFYWYRQILGQKVEFLVSFYNNEISEKSEIFDDQFSVERPDGSNFTLKIRSTKLEDSAMYFCASSEMPSYEQYFGPGTRLTVT.

This rearrangement joins TRBV7-2 to TRBJ2-7; D remains unclear. This CDR3 has 14 amino acids. Germline V lookup: CDR1 SGHTA, CDR2 FQGNSA. V lost 1 base and J lost 2, with 9 bases in between. CDR3 in amino acids: CASSLEQSTYEQYF. In DNA form, the CDR3 reads TGTGCCAGCAGCTTAGAACAGTCGACCTACGAGCAGTACTTC. The full variable domain, its missing parts supplied by reference TRBV7-2 and TRBJ2-7, is GAGVSQSPSNKVTEKGKDVELRCDPISGHTALYWYRQSLGQGLEFLIYFQGNSAPDKSGLPSDRFSAERTGGSVSTLTIQRTQQEDSAVYLCASSLEQSTYEQYFGPGTRLTVT.

The chain joins TRBV19 to TRBJ2-1; D possibly matches TRBD1 or TRBD2 (5 bases each). Germline V gene sequence: CDR1 LNHDA, CDR2 SQIVND (reference sequence). Trimming cost V 6 bases and J 9 bases, with 21 bases left between them. There are 15 residues in the CDR3. In DNA form, the CDR3 reads TGTGCCAGTAGCACGACCCGGGGCCCTACGCTTGAGCAGTTCTTC. Its protein product is CASSTTRGPTLEQFF.

This clone was picked up one time. V gene TRBV9 combines with J gene TRBJ2-1; no firm D call. The CDR3 length is 13 residues. Looked up from germline, CDR1 is SGDLS and CDR2 is YYNGEE. The germline V and J ends were trimmed by 2 bases and 9 bases, with 12 bases remaining between them. CDR3 sequence: CASSVRPDGEQFF. Here the CDR3 DNA reads TGTGCCAGCAGCGTTCGACCGGACGGTGAGCAGTTCTTC. Supplemented by reference TRBV9 and TRBJ2-1, the full variable domain reads DSGVTQTPKHLITATGQRVTLRCSPRSGDLSVYWYQQSLDQGLQFLIQYYNGEERAKGNILERFSAQQFPDLHSELNLSSLELGDSALYFCASSVRPDGEQFFGPGTRLTVL.

The chain employs TRBV7-2 and TRBJ2-3; 7 bases match TRBD1. The V gene end was trimmed by 1 base and the J gene end by 7 bases; junction bases not matched to a gene: 8. The germline gives CDR1 SGHTA, CDR2 FQGNSA. The CDR3 runs to 15 residues. The CDR3 loop reads CASSLGPGGLYTQYF. The DNA of the CDR3 is TGTGCCAGCAGCTTAGGGCCAGGGGGTTTGTATACGCAGTATTTT.

With regard to this clone: The sample carries other DNA sequences with the same CDR3. CDR3: CAWKAGGSYEQYF. The CDR3 nucleotides read TGTGCCTGGAAGGCGGGAGGGTCGTACGAGCAGTACTTC. The J gene is TRBJ2-7, the V gene TRBV30; 9 bases agree with TRBD2. The CDR3 has 13 amino acids. CDR1 is GTSNPN and CDR2 is SVGIG in the germline V gene (reference sequence). V was clipped by 4 bases and J by 4 bases; unmatched bases: 5.

This chain uses TRBV5-1 with TRBJ2-7; 7 nucleotides line up with TRBD1. The J segment lost 7 bases and the V segment lost 3 bases, leaving 10 bases of the junction unmatched. The CDR3 consists of 14 residues. Per germline, CDR1 SGHRS and CDR2 YFSETQ. CDR3 nucleotide sequence: TGCGCCAGCAGCTCCGAGGACAGGTTGAGTGAGCAGTACTTC. Encoded protein: CASSSEDRLSEQYF.

Details on this clone: Its ends do not fully match the called genes, so a read error is possible. Other DNA variants within this sample encode the same CDR3. The chain couples TRBV4-1 to TRBJ1-4, with D hard to call. Germline loops: CDR1 MGHRA, CDR2 YSYEKL. The length of the CDR3 is 13 residues. CDR3 in amino acids: CASSQVQNEKLFF. Here the CDR3 DNA reads TGCGCCAGCAGCCAAGTGCAGAATGAAAAGCTGTTTTTT.

The rearrangement links TRBV6-5 to TRBJ2-2; 7 bases are a match to TRBD1. In germline, CDR1 is MNHEY, CDR2 SVGAGI. V dropped 9 bases and J dropped 4; count of bases not matched to a gene: 5. This CDR3 is 13 amino acids long. CDR3 protein: CASFQGVTGELFF. The CDR3, as DNA: TGTGCCAGTTTTCAGGGGGTCACCGGGGAGCTGTTTTTT.

The chain links TRBV6-5 to TRBJ2-5, with 8 bases matching TRBD2. This CDR3 has 16 amino acids. CDR1 MNHEY and CDR2 SVGAGI come from the germline V gene. V was pared by 2 bases and J by 1 base, with 6 bases of the junction left unmatched. DNA of the CDR3: TGTGCCAGCAGTTACGGGATAGCGGGGCCCCAAGAGACCCAGTACTTC. Protein sequence: CASSYGIAGPQETQYF.

This clone came up once. The chain has TRBV11-2 and TRBJ1-1; 7 nucleotides align to TRBD1. Per the germline V gene, CDR1 is SGHAT and CDR2 is FQNNGV. J was trimmed by 1 base and V by 5 bases; bases with no gene match: 4. This CDR3 spans 14 amino acids. The chain's CDR3 is CASSARTGNTEAFF. The CDR3 DNA sequence: TGTGCCAGCAGCGCCAGGACAGGGAACACTGAAGCTTTCTTT.

The chain combines TRBV15 with TRBJ2-3; D remains unclear. V was cut by 0 bases and J by 4 bases, with 5 bases left in between. The germline V gene encodes CDR1 LNHNV and CDR2 YYDKDF (reference sequence). The CDR3 has 13 residues. The CDR3 DNA sequence: TGTGCCACCAGCAGAGATGGAGCAGATACGCAGTATTTT. Residues: CATSRDGADTQYF.